This T cell receptor beta chain was identified during a study of technical replicates of blood from several donors. Data came from immunoSEQ multiplex PCR; TCRdb stores just in-frame clones and leaves some out. The sample has over 50,000 clones, 93% seen once. The CDR3 loop spans 13 amino acids. Germline V gives CDR1 MNHEY, CDR2 SMNVEV (reference sequence). V was pared by 6 bases and J by 8 bases, with 3 bases of the junction left unmatched. The V and J genes are TRBV27 and TRBJ1-6; 8 bases match TRBD1. This clonotype was obtained from a human donor in good health. Some clones in this sample may be carry-over from other donors' samples. Sequenced material: PBMCs. The CDR3, as DNA: TGTGCCAGCAGAAGGACAGGGCATTCACCCCTCCACTTT. Translating it yields CASRRTGHSPLHF.